Sequencing of this T cell receptor (beta chain) was carried out in a study of T cell changes during pregnancy in multiple sclerosis. Libraries were prepared by immunoSEQ multiplex PCR; TCRdb keeps only in-frame clonotypes and omits some of them. The repertoire includes about 77,000 clones, approximately 94% of them detected once, and about 2.5% sits in the top ten. Trimming stripped 0 bases from V and 2 bases from J, with 11 bases between. There are 15 residues in the CDR3. CDR1 and CDR2 from the germline V gene are MNHEY and SMNVEV (reference sequence). The V gene is TRBV27, the J gene TRBJ2-7; the D is unclear. The receptor was isolated from a female donor in good health, enrolled as a control in a pregnancy study. The source was peripheral blood, collected after pregnancy. CDR3 in DNA: TGTGCCAGCAGTTTATCCCCCTCTAGAACCTACGAGCAGTACTTC. It codes for CASSLSPSRTYEQYF.